These 9 T cell receptor beta chains were all obtained from the same sample, sequenced in a study of cytomegalovirus exposure and HLA in healthy donors. PCR was performed using 60 Vbeta and 13 Jbeta primers. The assay was immunoSEQ multiplex PCR, and TCRdb's table has in-frame clones only and misses some. Found here are 130,000 to 150,000 clones, approximately 80% of them singletons; the top ten hold roughly 9.7%. Input material: PBMCs. These receptor sequences come from a woman aged 55-69 years in good health and CMV-seropositive.

The count of this clone is one. V usage is TRBV5-6 and J usage is TRBJ2-5, with 9 bases fitting TRBD2. The CDR3 has 15 residues. CDR1 and CDR2 from the germline V gene are SGHDT and YYEEEE. With 4 bases clipped from V and 1 base from J, the junction kept 5 bases outside the gene matches. The CDR3 loop reads CASSAMTSGQETQYF. The CDR3 bases are TGTGCCAGCAGCGCGATGACTAGCGGCCAAGAGACCCAGTACTTC. Looking up the rest from reference TRBV5-6 and TRBJ2-5 gives the full variable domain: DAGVTQSPTHLIKTRGQQVTLRCSPKSGHDTVSWYQQALGQGPQFIFQYYEEEERQRGNFPDRFSGHQFPNYSSELNVNALLLGDSALYLCASSAMTSGQETQYFGPGTRLLVL.

The J gene is TRBJ2-5, the V gene TRBV7-2, with D perhaps TRBD1 (6 bases). The V gene lost 5 bases and the J gene lost 2 bases, with 24 bases spanning the gap. The CDR3 runs 18 residues. Germline CDR1 reads SGHTA; CDR2 reads FQGNSA. The chain's CDR3 is CASSPGWTRGDTQETQYF. The CDR3 coding sequence is TGTGCCAGCAGCCCCGGGTGGACAAGAGGGGACACACAAGAGACCCAGTACTTC.

This rearrangement joins TRBV5-1 to TRBJ2-1; tentatively, D is TRBD2 (6 bases). The CDR3 length is 13 residues. V dropped 2 bases and J dropped 9 bases, with 12 bases sitting between them. Germline loops: CDR1 SGHRS, CDR2 YFSETQ. The CDR3 loop reads CASSLTAGREQFF. The CDR3 DNA reads TGCGCCAGCAGCTTAACGGCGGGACGTGAGCAGTTCTTC.

The rearrangement links TRBV5-1 to TRBJ1-1, with a possible D match to TRBD1 (6 bases). Trimming removed 5 bases from V and 4 bases from J, with 18 bases in between. CDR3 length: 15 amino acids. CDR1 and CDR2 (germline): SGHRS, YFSETQ. The CDR3 nucleotides read TGCGCCAGCAGTTTAACCGGGACAATCGGCACTGAAGCTTTCTTT. This sequence encodes CASSLTGTIGTEAFF.

The chain links TRBV4-1 to TRBJ2-7; D is perhaps TRBD2 (7 bases). The CDR3 has 13 amino acids. Germline CDR1 MGHRA, CDR2 YSYEKL. Between the trimmed V and J ends, which lost 7 bases and 6 bases, there was a span of 16 bases. CDR3 sequence reads: CASNPKGGGEQYF. DNA for the CDR3: TGCGCCAGCAACCCCAAGGGGGGGGGCGAGCAGTACTTC.

The chain couples TRBV7-9 to TRBJ2-7; 8 nucleotides line up with TRBD2. The CDR3 is 14 amino acids. Trimming at V came to 5 bases and at J to 0 bases, leaving 3 bases not matched to a gene. The germline V gene encodes CDR1 SEHNR and CDR2 FQNEAQ (reference sequence). This CDR3 reads CASSDSGNSYEQYF. In DNA, the CDR3 is TGTGCCAGCAGCGATAGCGGGAACTCCTACGAGCAGTACTTC. The full variable domain, in which reference TRBV7-9 and TRBJ2-7 provide the parts outside the CDR3, is DTGVSQNPRHKITKRGQNVTFRCDPISEHNRLYWYRQTLGQGPEFLTYFQNEAQLEKSRLLSDRFSAERPKGSFSTLEIQRTEQGDSAMYLCASSDSGNSYEQYFGPGTRLTVT.

This clone was detected a few times. V is TRBV13 and J is TRBJ2-7; D is perhaps TRBD2 (6 bases). The CDR3 loop spans 14 amino acids. V lost 4 bases and J lost 6, with 16 bases in between. In germline, CDR1 is PRHDT, CDR2 FYEKMQ (reference sequence). In nucleotides, the CDR3 is TGTGCCAGCAGCTCCGGACGGGACTTCCGCGAGCAGTACTTC. It is translated as CASSSGRDFREQYF.

CDR3 sequence reads: CATSQPTSEYTDTQYF. In DNA form, the CDR3 reads TGTGCCACCAGCCAACCGACTAGCGAATACACAGATACGCAGTATTTT. The chain combines TRBV15 with TRBJ2-3; 8 bases match TRBD2. The V gene's germline CDR1 is LNHNV and CDR2 YYDKDF (reference sequence). The trim removed 5 bases at V and 2 bases at J, leaving 9 bases unmatched. CDR3 size: 16 residues.

The CDR3 nucleotides read TGTGCCAGCAGATTATCAGGGGGAGGTGGCTACACCTTC. Amino acid sequence: CASRLSGGGGYTF. The J gene is TRBJ1-2, the V gene TRBV7-9, with 7 nucleotides matching TRBD1. The CDR3 totals 13 residues. Germline trimming cut 6 bases from V and 7 bases from J; bases unmatched to any gene: 8. The germline gives CDR1 SEHNR, CDR2 FQNEAQ (reference sequence).